The present entry profiles one T cell receptor beta chain with its context. Antigen unknown. These data originate in a study of T cell repertoires in cytomegalovirus infection. TCRdb re-called the reads through MiXCR, storing one row per CDR3 protein. This sample has about 55,000 distinct CDR3 sequences, with more than 15% found just once. The CDR3 is 15 residues long. V gave up 4 bases and J gave up 2 bases, with 13 bases separating them. Germline assignment: CDR1 SGHAT and CDR2 FQDESV (reference sequence). The rearrangement joins TRBV11-1 to TRBJ2-3; a weak D match, TRBD2 (5 bases). The sequence was collected from a human donor in good health (CMV status not recorded). Some clones in this sample may be carry-over from other donors' samples. The sequencing used CD8+ T cells from cultured PBMCs, collected from culture after CMV antigen stimulation. The CDR3 here is CASSSRAENTDTQYF. The CDR3 nucleotides are TGTGCCAGCAGCTCCCGAGCGGAAAACACAGATACGCAGTATTTT.